The 9 T cell receptor beta chains below all came from one sample that was sequenced in a study of MAIT cells during Salmonella Paratyphi A infection. General observations from the study: MAIT cell TRBV usage was oligoclonal, favouring TRBV20 and TRBV6, and apparently unchanged by infection.

Regarding time point: before S. Paratyphi A challenge (baseline). Valpha7.2+ CD161+ T cells were sorted by flow cytometry as MAIT cells. These TCRs are of unknown antigen specificity. TCRdb redid the calling of the 5' RACE reads with MiXCR, one entry per CDR3 protein. Of over a thousand distinct CDR3 sequences in the sample, over 20% were seen once. The source material was MAIT cells from blood, sampled at the first sampling point of the challenge study. Receptors were obtained from a person aged 18 to 75 who was deliberately infected with Salmonella Paratyphi A in a paratyphoid fever challenge study.

By proportion, this clonotype is medium-sized. The rearrangement links TRBV6-2 or TRBV6-3 to TRBJ2-2; D may be TRBD2 (7 bases). Per the germline V gene, CDR1 is MNHEY and CDR2 is SVGEGT. Trimming pared 2 bases from V and 4 bases from J, leaving 8 bases between. The CDR3 is 14 residues long. The CDR3 here is CASSYGGATGELFF. CDR3 nucleotide sequence: TGTGCCAGCAGTTACGGGGGGGCCACCGGGGAGCTGTTTTTT.

This clonotype occurred many times. The rearrangement links TRBV27 to TRBJ1-1; a possible D gene is TRBD1 (6 bases). Germline assignment: CDR1 MNHEY and CDR2 SMNVEV (reference sequence). The CDR3 extends over 15 amino acids. V was shortened by 4 bases and J by 6 bases, with 18 bases between the two germline ends. The CDR3 DNA is TGTGCCAGCAGTTCCTCAGGGGAAGGGTGGGCTGAAGCTTTCTTT. It encodes CASSSSGEGWAEAFF.

By proportion, this clonotype is medium-sized. V is TRBV4-2 and J is TRBJ2-2; maybe TRBD2 (6 bases). From germline, CDR1 is LGHNA and CDR2 YNFKEQ. Trimming took off 1 base at V and 7 bases at J, with 13 bases between the two ends. This CDR3 has 15 amino acids. CDR3: CASSQGPEGIGELFF. Here the CDR3 DNA reads TGTGCCAGCAGCCAAGGACCGGAGGGAATCGGGGAGCTGTTTTTT.

By its share, this clonotype is medium-sized (0.01 to 0.1%). The DNA for the CDR3 is TGTGCCAGCAGTGCGGTTTCAGGGGTCGTTGAGACCCAGTACTTC. It translates to CASSAVSGVVETQYF. V is TRBV6-4 and J is TRBJ2-5; D may be TRBD1 (6 bases). The germline CDR1 and CDR2 sequences are MRHNA and SNTAGT. Trimming took 4 bases from V and 5 from J, leaving 17 bases between them. CDR3 length: 15 amino acids.

The chain has TRBV4-1 and TRBJ1-1, with no clear D. Per germline, CDR1 MGHRA and CDR2 YSYEKL. The V end was cut by 3 bases, the J end by 6 bases, with 14 bases between. The CDR3 runs to 14 residues. In nucleotides, the CDR3 is TGCGCCAGCAGCCATAAGGAGGAGTTGGCTGAAGCTTTCTTT. Translation gives CASSHKEELAEAFF.

This chain uses TRBV28 with TRBJ1-6, with D perhaps matching TRBD1 (5 bases). V lost 8 bases and J lost 10, with 27 bases in between. Germline V lookup: CDR1 MDHEN, CDR2 SYDVKM. The CDR3 loop spans 17 amino acids. The CDR3 protein is CASESPSTGGESSPLHF. Written as DNA, the CDR3 is TGTGCCAGCGAATCGCCATCTACGGGGGGGGAATCCTCACCCCTCCACTTT.

The chain links TRBV4-2 to TRBJ2-5, with TRBD1 matching 10 bases. The CDR3 is 15 residues long. Germline assignment: CDR1 LGHNA and CDR2 YNFKEQ. After removal of 0 bases from V and 4 bases from J, the junction contained 2 bases not matched to a gene. Here the CDR3 reads CASSQDGTGAETQYF. The CDR3 DNA reads as TGTGCCAGCAGCCAAGACGGGACAGGGGCAGAGACCCAGTACTTC.

Remarks on this clonotype: A read error may explain this, as a much larger clone is one base away. Since no conserved phenylalanine or tryptophan closes the CDR3, a read error is the likely cause. The chain combines TRBV6-6 with TRBJ2-3; D is undetermined. Trimming took 2 bases from V and 2 from J, leaving 5 bases between them. Looked up from germline, CDR1 is MNHNY and CDR2 is SVGAGI (reference sequence). The CDR3 sequence is 13 residues long. The chain's CDR3 is CASSYRDTDTQYY. The DNA for the CDR3 is TGTGCCAGCAGTTACAGAGACACAGATACGCAGTATTAT.

The J gene is TRBJ2-1, the V gene TRBV6-4; 13 nucleotides match TRBD2. This CDR3 contains 15 residues. V lost 0 bases, J lost 7 bases, and 0 bases stayed unmatched. CDR1 MRHNA and CDR2 SNTAGT come from the germline V gene. In nucleotides, the CDR3 is TGTGCCAGCAGTGACTCACTAGCGGGGGGGAATGAGCAGTTCTTC. The encoded protein is CASSDSLAGGNEQFF.